This T cell receptor beta chain was sequenced for a study of glioma-infiltrating T cells. The iRepertoire nested amplicon-rescue multiplex PCR amplified TCR alpha and beta CDR3s from RNA. For one-step reverse transcription and amplification, 100-400 ng of tissue mRNA or PBMC total RNA was used. Each CDR3 protein gets one entry after TCRdb re-called the multiplex PCR reads with MiXCR. The sample yields about 130,000 distinct CDR3 sequences, 24% seen once. Per the germline V gene, CDR1 is SGHTA and CDR2 is FQGNSA. CDR3 size: 16 residues. V lost 5 bases to trimming and J lost 0 bases, with 16 bases between them.

The rearrangement links TRBV7-2 to TRBJ1-1; D might be TRBD1 (5 bases). The receptor was derived from a human donor with low-grade glioma or glioblastoma, undergoing nonglioma brain surgery, or in good health (not recorded which). Input material: glioma tissue, nonneoplastic brain tissue, or PBMCs (not recorded which). The CDR3 reads CASSLGGVNMNTEAFF. The DNA for the CDR3 is TGTGCCAGCAGCCTGGGAGGGGTCAACATGAACACTGAAGCTTTCTTT. Complete variable domain (other parts from reference TRBV7-2 and TRBJ1-1): GAGVSQSPSNKVTEKGKDVELRCDPISGHTALYWYRQSLGQGLEFLIYFQGNSAPDKSGLPSDRFSAERTGGSVSTLTIQRTQQEDSAVYLCASSLGGVNMNTEAFFGQGTRLTVV.